These T cell receptor beta chains were read from a single sample in a study of blood T cell repertoires in COVID-19. Clones were read by immunoSEQ multiplex PCR, and TCRdb kept only the in-frame ones, dropping some. The data contain approximately 300,000 clones, around nine tenths of them singletons. Sequenced input: PBMCs or T cells enriched from blood (not recorded which). These receptors were collected from a woman aged 30 to 39 who had recovered from COVID-19. Each CDR3 is given with its conserved first and last residue. D genes are given only for firm matches.

J: TRBJ1-5; V: TRBV5-4; D: .; CDR3: CASSLPGDNQPQHF; DNA: TGTGCCAGCAGCTTGCCGGGGGACAATCAGCCCCAGCATTTT
J: TRBJ1-2; V: TRBV6-1; D: TRBD1; CDR3: CASSEVDRVYGYTF; DNA: TGTGCCAGCAGTGAAGTTGACAGGGTCTATGGCTACACCTTC
J: TRBJ2-7; V: TRBV19; D: .; CDR3: CASTEDGEQYF; DNA: TGTGCCAGCACGGAGGATGGCGAGCAGTACTTC
J: TRBJ1-5; V: TRBV4-1; D: .; CDR3: CASSQDRGPHQPQHF; DNA: TGCGCCAGCAGCCAAGATCGGGGTCCACATCAGCCCCAGCATTTT
J: TRBJ1-4; V: TRBV6-1; D: .; CDR3: CASSEVGAPNEKLFF; DNA: TGTGCCAGCAGTGAAGTGGGGGCACCTAATGAAAAACTGTTTTTT
J: TRBJ2-7; V: TRBV5-8; D: .; CDR3: CASSLVGRIGEQYF; DNA: TGTGCCAGCAGCTTGGTGGGCAGGATAGGTGAGCAGTACTTC
J: TRBJ1-2; V: TRBV5-4; D: .; CDR3: CASSLNFGYTF; DNA: TGTGCCAGCAGCTTGAACTTTGGCTACACCTTC
J: TRBJ1-5; V: TRBV7-8; D: TRBD1; CDR3: CASRADRGSNQPQHF; DNA: TGTGCCAGCAGGGCGGACAGGGGAAGCAATCAGCCCCAGCATTTT
J: TRBJ2-7; V: TRBV12-3/TRBV12-4; D: TRBD1; CDR3: CASSPDRVSQYF; DNA: TGTGCCAGCAGCCCAGACAGGGTATCGCAGTACTTC
J: TRBJ1-2; V: TRBV2; D: .; CDR3: CASRPDRTVHHYGYTF; DNA: TGTGCCAGCAGACCCGATCGGACAGTCCACCACTATGGCTACACCTTC
J: TRBJ1-2; V: TRBV5-6; D: .; CDR3: CASSLSGTGGRGYTF; DNA: TGTGCCAGCAGCTTGTCAGGAACAGGCGGTCGGGGCTACACCTTC
J: TRBJ2-1; V: TRBV5-4; D: .; CDR3: CASSFRRQRAYNEQFF; DNA: TGTGCCAGCAGCTTTAGGCGCCAGCGAGCCTACAATGAGCAGTTCTTC
J: TRBJ1-2; V: TRBV15; D: TRBD1; CDR3: CATSRGQGHGYTF; DNA: TGTGCCACCAGCAGGGGACAGGGCCATGGCTACACCTTC
J: TRBJ2-2; V: TRBV4-1; D: TRBD2; CDR3: CASSQEAGLPVAGELFF; DNA: TGCGCCAGCAGCCAAGAGGCGGGACTACCAGTTGCCGGGGAGCTGTTTTTT